The 21 T cell receptor beta chains in this list originate from one sample, sequenced in a study of T cell responses to AZD1222 COVID-19 vaccine. Clones were read by immunoSEQ multiplex PCR, and TCRdb kept only the in-frame ones, dropping some. In the table there are 82,000 or so clones, roughly 90% of which are singletons. The sample was peripheral blood, taken on day 0 of AZD1222 vaccination. The source of these receptors is an adult in good health.

This chain connects TRBV6-5 to TRBJ1-6; 7 bases are shared with TRBD1. CDR3 length: 15 residues. V was clipped by 0 bases and J by 13 bases; unmatched bases: 9. Germline V gives CDR1 MNHEY, CDR2 SVGAGI. The CDR3 DNA reads TGTGCCAGCAGTTACTCGCGGGCTGGACAGGAGCCCCTCCACTTT. Its translation is CASSYSRAGQEPLHF.

The V gene is TRBV28, the J gene TRBJ2-1; 10 bases are shared with TRBD2. The CDR3 is 16 residues long. Germline V CDR1 and CDR2: MDHEN, SYDVKM. The junction had 6 bases not matched to a gene; V was cut back by 1 base and J by 6 bases. CDR3 nucleotides: TGTGCCAGCAGTTTATTACAGCGGGGGGGCGGCAATGAGCAGTTCTTC. Amino acid sequence: CASSLLQRGGGNEQFF.

This chain uses TRBV28 with TRBJ1-3, with 7 bases matching TRBD1. J gave up 2 bases and V 5 bases, and 9 bases lay outside the gene matches. Germline CDR1 is MDHEN and CDR2 is SYDVKM. The CDR3 runs 16 residues. CDR3 protein: CASSAPVTGTGNTIYF. As DNA, the CDR3 is TGTGCCAGCAGTGCGCCGGTGACAGGGACTGGAAACACCATATATTTT. Supplemented by reference TRBV28 and TRBJ1-3, the full variable domain reads DVKVTQSSRYLVKRTGEKVFLECVQDMDHENMFWYRQDPGLGLRLIYFSYDVKMKEKGDIPEGYSVSREKKERFSLILESASTNQTSMYLCASSAPVTGTGNTIYFGEGSWLTVV.

This clone was detected only once. This sequence joins TRBV19 and TRBJ2-6; no definite D call. Trimming pared 6 bases from V and 1 base from J, leaving 7 bases between. Germline loops: CDR1 LNHDA, CDR2 SQIVND (reference sequence). The CDR3 length is 14 residues. For the CDR3, the DNA is TGTGCCAGTAGCCCTCAATCTGGGGCCAACGTCCTGACTTTC. As protein: CASSPQSGANVLTF.

This chain joins TRBV27 and TRBJ2-3; 8 bases are shared with TRBD1. Trimming removed 6 bases from V and 0 bases from J; junction bases left unmatched: 8. This CDR3 spans 16 amino acids. Germline V gene data show CDR1 as MNHEY and CDR2 as SMNVEV (reference sequence). CDR3 coding DNA: TGTGCCAGCAGCTACAGGGGGACGACTAGCACAGATACGCAGTATTTT. It translates to CASSYRGTTSTDTQYF.

This clone was picked up one time. The chain has TRBV29-1 and TRBJ1-1; D call uncertain. Trimming took off 6 bases at V and 4 bases at J, with 18 bases between the two ends. The CDR3 runs 14 residues. Germline V gives CDR1 SQVTM, CDR2 ANQGSEA. The CDR3 protein is CSVRPEGGSTEAFF. DNA of the CDR3: TGCAGCGTCCGACCGGAGGGTGGGAGCACTGAAGCTTTCTTT.

The gene calls are TRBV7-2 and TRBJ1-6; weak D call: TRBD1 (5 bases). Germline-derived CDR1 and CDR2 are SGHTA and FQGNSA. The CDR3 has 15 amino acids. The germline V and J ends were trimmed by 8 bases and 9 bases, with 20 bases remaining between them. This CDR3 reads CASALAGTASSPLHF. Written as DNA, the CDR3 is TGTGCCAGCGCCCTCGCCGGGACGGCCAGTTCACCCCTCCACTTT.

The chain carries TRBV28 and TRBJ2-3, with 7 bases identical to TRBD2. The germline V gene has CDR1 MDHEN and CDR2 SYDVKM. Trimming took 9 bases from V and 2 from J; bases not matched to a gene: 8. The CDR3 length is 14 residues. CDR3 DNA: TGTGCCAGTTCCGGGACTATCAACACAGATACGCAGTATTTT. Residues: CASSGTINTDTQYF.

This clone appeared a single time. This chain joins TRBV7-2 and TRBJ2-7; no reliable D call. The CDR3 extends over 14 amino acids. Germline CDR1 SGHTA, CDR2 FQGNSA. The V end was cut by 5 bases, the J end by 7 bases, with 18 bases between. CDR3 amino acids: CASSPPGPRVEQYF. CDR3 sequence (DNA): TGTGCCAGCAGCCCGCCGGGCCCGCGTGTGGAGCAGTACTTC.

The chain links TRBV5-4 to TRBJ2-1; 7 positions match TRBD1. The CDR3 totals 15 residues. The junction had 7 bases not matched to a gene; V was cut back by 3 bases and J by 4 bases. CDR1 and CDR2 from the germline V gene are SGHNT and YYREEE (reference sequence). In DNA form, the CDR3 reads TGTGCCAGCAGCTGGGCCGGGACAGATTACAATGAGCAGTTCTTC. Translation: CASSWAGTDYNEQFF. Full variable domain (missing parts from reference TRBV5-4 and TRBJ2-1): ETGVTQSPTHLIKTRGQQVTLRCSSQSGHNTVSWYQQALGQGPQFIFQYYREEENGRGNFPPRFSGLQFPNYSSELNVNALELDDSALYLCASSWAGTDYNEQFFGPGTRLTVL.

V usage is TRBV5-1 and J usage is TRBJ2-2, with D perhaps matching TRBD2 (5 bases). V dropped 0 bases and J dropped 5 bases, with 8 bases sitting between them. Germline CDR1 is SGHRS and CDR2 is YFSETQ. This CDR3 is built from 14 residues. CDR3 in amino acids: CASSLASGTGELFF. CDR3 bases: TGCGCCAGCAGCTTGGCCTCGGGGACCGGGGAGCTGTTTTTT.

The chain recombines TRBV19 with TRBJ1-5; D is unclear. Germline CDR1 and CDR2: LNHDA and SQIVND (reference sequence). The CDR3 extends over 14 amino acids. V lost 3 bases and J lost 6, with 12 bases in between. DNA for the CDR3: TGTGCCAGTAGTATCGCCCCCAGTTCTCAGCCCCAGCATTTT. Protein product: CASSIAPSSQPQHF. Looking up the rest from reference TRBV19 and TRBJ1-5 gives the full variable domain: DGGITQSPKYLFRKEGQNVTLSCEQNLNHDAMYWYRQDPGQGLRLIYYSQIVNDFQKGDIAEGYSVSREKKESFPLTVTSAQKNPTAFYLCASSIAPSSQPQHFGDGTRLSIL.

This chain uses TRBV19 with TRBJ1-5; D perhaps matches TRBD1 (6 bases). Germline V gene data show CDR1 as LNHDA and CDR2 as SQIVND (reference sequence). This CDR3 spans 16 amino acids. The V gene lost 6 bases and the J gene lost 1 base, with 16 bases spanning the gap. The CDR3: CASRQPRGMSNQPQHF. CDR3 coding DNA: TGTGCCAGTAGACAACCCAGGGGTATGAGCAATCAGCCCCAGCATTTT.

The genes are TRBV27 and TRBJ2-1; D may match TRBD1 or TRBD2 (5 bases each). The ends were cut back, 7 bases at V and 1 base at J, with 20 bases in the middle. This CDR3 region has 17 residues. Per the germline V gene, CDR1 is MNHEY and CDR2 is SMNVEV (reference sequence). The CDR3 sequence is CASTPRWAGSSYNEQFF. CDR3 sequence (DNA): TGTGCCAGCACCCCCCGCTGGGCAGGGAGTTCCTACAATGAGCAGTTCTTC.

This clone occurred once. The chain recombines TRBV5-1 with TRBJ2-2, with D perhaps TRBD1 or TRBD2 (5 bases each). V lost 6 bases and J 2 bases, leaving 11 bases between the germline ends. The length of the CDR3 is 14 residues. Germline values: CDR1 SGHRS, CDR2 YFSETQ. The CDR3 sequence: CASNPGRNTGELFF. DNA for the CDR3: TGCGCCAGCAACCCGGGGCGCAACACCGGGGAGCTGTTTTTT.

With regard to this clone: The limits of the CDR3 on the DNA are not certain, so only TCRdb's listed CDR3 is given. This chain links TRBV5-1 with TRBJ2-7; the tabulated D call, TRBD1, remains unverified against the DNA. Germline V gene data show CDR1 as SGHRS and CDR2 as YFSETQ. The length of the CDR3 is 18 amino acids, counting both ends. CDR3 sequence reads: CASSSSPGQGSNSYEQYF.

The chain carries TRBV4-1 and TRBJ1-5, with TRBD1 matching 7 bases. The CDR3 sequence is 17 residues long. Germline loops: CDR1 MGHRA, CDR2 YSYEKL. Trimming took 1 base from V and 4 from J; bases not matched to a gene: 10. CDR3 in DNA: TGCGCCAGCAGCCAAGTCCCGGAGGGGACAGTTAATCAGCCCCAGCATTTT. Its translation is CASSQVPEGTVNQPQHF.

This sequence joins TRBV6-6 and TRBJ1-1; 7 bases align to TRBD1. Germline V gene data show CDR1 as MNHNY and CDR2 as SVGAGI (reference sequence). This CDR3 comprises 15 residues. The V segment lost 0 bases and the J segment 2 bases; nucleotides outside the gene matches: 3. Written as DNA, the CDR3 is TGTGCCAGCAGTTACTCAGCAGGGGGAAACACTGAAGCTTTCTTT. Its translation: CASSYSAGGNTEAFF.

The chain uses TRBV4-3 and TRBJ1-2; TRBD1 matches 7 bases. Germline V lookup: CDR1 LGHNA, CDR2 YSLEER. J was trimmed by 8 bases and V by 3 bases; bases with no gene match: 6. CDR3 length: 13 amino acids. CDR3: CASSQLTGEGYTF. The CDR3 DNA is TGCGCCAGCAGCCAGCTTACAGGGGAAGGCTACACCTTC.

This clone is a singleton in its sample. This sequence joins TRBV27 and TRBJ2-1; 9 bases fit TRBD2. The CDR3 contains 15 residues. Germline-derived CDR1 and CDR2 are MNHEY and SMNVEV (reference sequence). With V trimmed by 4 bases and J by 4 bases, 5 bases remained unmatched. The CDR3 coding sequence is TGTGCCAGCAGTTATCGCGGGGGGGGGTACAATGAGCAGTTCTTC. Its translation: CASSYRGGGYNEQFF.

V usage is TRBV5-4 and J usage is TRBJ1-4, with no clear D. Germline values: CDR1 SGHNT, CDR2 YYREEE (reference sequence). Trimming removed 4 bases at V and 8 bases at J, with 12 bases between. CDR3 length equals 13 residues. CDR3 nucleotides: TGTGCCAGCAGCCGGGGAGGAGGAGAAAAACTGTTTTTT. Residues: CASSRGGGEKLFF.